This TCR beta chain is drawn from a study of blood T cell repertoires in COVID-19. Study-level information: COVID-19 samples, acute and convalescent, were from the United States, Italy and Spain. PBMCs, B-cell-depleted T cells, or T cells provided the cDNA or gDNA that made up the material.

In the original processing: Reference gene primer amplification gave estimated nucleated cell counts. TCRdb's copy holds only in-frame clones and misses some; the assay was immunoSEQ multiplex PCR. V, J and clone size derive from that table, while D and trimming were established from the DNA sequence. The repertoire holds fewer than 350,000 clones, with 88% as singletons. The length of the CDR3 is 13 residues. CDR1 MNHNY and CDR2 SVGAGI come from the germline V gene (reference sequence). V was trimmed by 6 bases and J by 2 bases, leaving 11 bases between them. The sequenced sample consisted of peripheral blood. The TCR comes from a man aged 18-30 years with active or convalescent COVID-19. V usage is TRBV6-6 and J usage is TRBJ2-7; tentative D call: TRBD1 (6 bases). The CDR3 reads CASRDRDTYEQYF. CDR3 bases: TGTGCCAGCAGGGACCGGGACACCTACGAGCAGTACTTC.